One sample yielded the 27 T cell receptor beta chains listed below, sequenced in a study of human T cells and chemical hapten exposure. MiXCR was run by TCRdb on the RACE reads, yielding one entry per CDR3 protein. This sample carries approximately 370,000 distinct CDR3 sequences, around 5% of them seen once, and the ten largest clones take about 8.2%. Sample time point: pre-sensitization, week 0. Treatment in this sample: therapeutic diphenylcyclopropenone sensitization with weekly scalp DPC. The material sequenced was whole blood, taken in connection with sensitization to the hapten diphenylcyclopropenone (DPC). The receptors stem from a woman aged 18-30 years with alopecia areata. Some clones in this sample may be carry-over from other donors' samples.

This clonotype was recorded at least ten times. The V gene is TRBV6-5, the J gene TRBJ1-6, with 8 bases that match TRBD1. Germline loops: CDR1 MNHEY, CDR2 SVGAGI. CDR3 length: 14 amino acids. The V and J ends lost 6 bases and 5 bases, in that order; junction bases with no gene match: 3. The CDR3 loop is CASRVDRDNSPLHF. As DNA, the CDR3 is TGTGCCAGCAGGGTGGACAGGGATAATTCACCCCTCCACTTT.

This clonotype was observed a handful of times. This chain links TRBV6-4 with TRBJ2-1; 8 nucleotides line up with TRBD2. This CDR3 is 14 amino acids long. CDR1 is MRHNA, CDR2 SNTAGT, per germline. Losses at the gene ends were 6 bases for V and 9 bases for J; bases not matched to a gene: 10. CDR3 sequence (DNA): TGTGCCAGCAGGAGAGACGGGGGGGCCAGTGAGCAGTTCTTC. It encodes CASRRDGGASEQFF.

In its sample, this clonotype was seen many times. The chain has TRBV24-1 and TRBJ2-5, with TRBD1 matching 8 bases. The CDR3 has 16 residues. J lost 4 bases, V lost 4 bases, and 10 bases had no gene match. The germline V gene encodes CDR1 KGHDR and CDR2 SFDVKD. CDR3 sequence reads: CATSEVHRGRRETQYF. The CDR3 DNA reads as TGTGCCACCAGTGAGGTCCACAGGGGGAGAAGAGAGACCCAGTACTTC.

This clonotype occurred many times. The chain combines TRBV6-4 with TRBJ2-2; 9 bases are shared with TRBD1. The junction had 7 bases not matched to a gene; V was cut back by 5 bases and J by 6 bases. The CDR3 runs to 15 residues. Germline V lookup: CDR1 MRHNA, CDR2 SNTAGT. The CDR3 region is CASSPGTGISGELFF. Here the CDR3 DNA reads TGTGCCAGCAGTCCCGGGACAGGGATTTCCGGGGAGCTGTTTTTT.

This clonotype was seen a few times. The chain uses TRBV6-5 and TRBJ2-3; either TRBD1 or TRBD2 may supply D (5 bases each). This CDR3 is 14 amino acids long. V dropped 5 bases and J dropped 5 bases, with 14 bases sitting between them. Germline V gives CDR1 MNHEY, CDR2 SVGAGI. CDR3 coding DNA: TGTGCCAGCAGTGCCCGGGACCAGGGAGATACGCAGTATTTT. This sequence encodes CASSARDQGDTQYF.

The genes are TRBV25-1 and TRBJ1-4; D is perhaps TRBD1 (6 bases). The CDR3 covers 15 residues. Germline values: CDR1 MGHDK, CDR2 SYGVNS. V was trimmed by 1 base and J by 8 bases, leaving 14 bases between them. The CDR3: CASSEFQGRGEKLFF. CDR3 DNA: TGTGCCAGCAGTGAATTTCAGGGGCGCGGGGAAAAACTGTTTTTT.

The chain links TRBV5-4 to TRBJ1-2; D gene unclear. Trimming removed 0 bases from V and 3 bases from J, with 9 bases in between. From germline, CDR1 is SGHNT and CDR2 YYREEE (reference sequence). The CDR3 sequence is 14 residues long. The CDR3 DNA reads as TGTGCCAGCAGCTTGGTTGGAGGATACTATGGCTACACCTTC. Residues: CASSLVGGYYGYTF.

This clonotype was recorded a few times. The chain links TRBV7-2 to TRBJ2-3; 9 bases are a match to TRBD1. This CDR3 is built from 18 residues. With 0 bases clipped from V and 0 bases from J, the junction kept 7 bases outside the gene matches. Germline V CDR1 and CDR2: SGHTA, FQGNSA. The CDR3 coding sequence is TGTGCCAGCAGCTTAGCATGGACAGGGGTGCGGAGCACAGATACGCAGTATTTT. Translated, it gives CASSLAWTGVRSTDTQYF.

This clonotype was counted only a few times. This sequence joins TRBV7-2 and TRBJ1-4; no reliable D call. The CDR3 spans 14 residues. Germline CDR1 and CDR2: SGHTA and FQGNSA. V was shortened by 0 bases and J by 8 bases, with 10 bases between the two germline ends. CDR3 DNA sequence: TGTGCCAGCAGCTTAGCAGACAAAGTCGAAAAACTGTTTTTT. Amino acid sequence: CASSLADKVEKLFF. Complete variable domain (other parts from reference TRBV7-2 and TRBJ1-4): GAGVSQSPSNKVTEKGKDVELRCDPISGHTALYWYRQSLGQGLEFLIYFQGNSAPDKSGLPSDRFSAERTGGSVSTLTIQRTQQEDSAVYLCASSLADKVEKLFFGSGTQLSVL.

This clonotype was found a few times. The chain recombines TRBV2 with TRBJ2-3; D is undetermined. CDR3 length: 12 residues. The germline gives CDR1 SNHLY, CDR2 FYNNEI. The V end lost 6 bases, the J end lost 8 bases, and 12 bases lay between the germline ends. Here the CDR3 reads CASSYQVATQYF. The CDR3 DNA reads TGTGCCAGCAGCTATCAGGTGGCTACGCAGTATTTT.

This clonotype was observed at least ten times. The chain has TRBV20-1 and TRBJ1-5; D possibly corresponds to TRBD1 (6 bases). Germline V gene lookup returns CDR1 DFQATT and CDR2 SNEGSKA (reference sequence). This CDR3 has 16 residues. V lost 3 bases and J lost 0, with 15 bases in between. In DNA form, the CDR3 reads TGCAGTGCTAGTCGACAGGCCGCTTATAGCAATCAGCCCCAGCATTTT. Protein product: CSASRQAAYSNQPQHF.

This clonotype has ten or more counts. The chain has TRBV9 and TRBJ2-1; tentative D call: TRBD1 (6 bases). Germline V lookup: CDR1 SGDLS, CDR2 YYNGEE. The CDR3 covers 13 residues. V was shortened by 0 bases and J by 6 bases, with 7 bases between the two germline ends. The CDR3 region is CASSVGQANEQFF. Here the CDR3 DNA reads TGTGCCAGCAGCGTAGGACAGGCCAATGAGCAGTTCTTC.

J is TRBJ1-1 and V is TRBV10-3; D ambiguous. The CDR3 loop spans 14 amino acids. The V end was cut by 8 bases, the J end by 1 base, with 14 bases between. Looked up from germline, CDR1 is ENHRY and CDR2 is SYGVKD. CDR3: CAILREEKNTEAFF. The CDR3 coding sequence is TGTGCCATCCTACGGGAGGAAAAGAACACTGAAGCTTTCTTT.

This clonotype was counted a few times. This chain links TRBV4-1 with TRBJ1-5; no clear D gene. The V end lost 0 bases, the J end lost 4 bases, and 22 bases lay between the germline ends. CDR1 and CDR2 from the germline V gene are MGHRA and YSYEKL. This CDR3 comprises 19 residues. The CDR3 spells CASSQEAGTVRPDNQPQHF. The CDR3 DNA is TGCGCCAGCAGCCAAGAGGCAGGCACCGTTAGGCCCGATAATCAGCCCCAGCATTTT.

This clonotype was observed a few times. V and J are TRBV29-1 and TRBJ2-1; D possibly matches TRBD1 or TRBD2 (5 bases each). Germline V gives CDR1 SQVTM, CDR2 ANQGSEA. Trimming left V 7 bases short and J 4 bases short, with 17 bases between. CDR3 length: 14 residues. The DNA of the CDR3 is TGCAGCGAACGGGTCGTGGGGGAGTACAATGAGCAGTTCTTC. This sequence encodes CSERVVGEYNEQFF.

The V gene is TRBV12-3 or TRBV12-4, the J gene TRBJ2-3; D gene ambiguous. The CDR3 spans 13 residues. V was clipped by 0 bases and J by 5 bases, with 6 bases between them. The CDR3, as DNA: TGTGCCAGCAGTTTAGCGCTTCAAGATACGCAGTATTTT. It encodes CASSLALQDTQYF.

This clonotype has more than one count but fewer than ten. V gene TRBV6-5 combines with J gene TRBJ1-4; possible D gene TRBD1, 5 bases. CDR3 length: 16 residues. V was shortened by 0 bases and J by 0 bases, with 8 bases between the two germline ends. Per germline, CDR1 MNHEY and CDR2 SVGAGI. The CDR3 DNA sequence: TGTGCCAGCAGTTACTCGGACACTCCAACTAATGAAAAACTGTTTTTT. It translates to CASSYSDTPTNEKLFF.

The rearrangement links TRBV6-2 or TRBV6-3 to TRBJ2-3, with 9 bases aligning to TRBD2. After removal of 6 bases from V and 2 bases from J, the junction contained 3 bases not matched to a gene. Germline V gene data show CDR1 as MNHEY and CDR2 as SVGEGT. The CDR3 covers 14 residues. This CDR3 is CASRLAGHTDTQYF. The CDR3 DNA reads TGTGCCAGCAGACTAGCGGGTCACACAGATACGCAGTATTTT.

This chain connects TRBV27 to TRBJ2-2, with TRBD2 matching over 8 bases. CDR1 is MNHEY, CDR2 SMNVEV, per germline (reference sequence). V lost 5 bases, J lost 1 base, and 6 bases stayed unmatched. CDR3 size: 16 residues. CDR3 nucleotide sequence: TGTGCCAGCAGTCCGGCAGCGGGGGTGAACACCGGGGAGCTGTTTTTT. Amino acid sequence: CASSPAAGVNTGELFF.

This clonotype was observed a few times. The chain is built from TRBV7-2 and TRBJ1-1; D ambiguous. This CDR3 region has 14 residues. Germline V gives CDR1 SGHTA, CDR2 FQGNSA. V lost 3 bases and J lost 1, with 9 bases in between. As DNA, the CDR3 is TGTGCCAGCAGCTTTGTTATGTCGAACACTGAAGCTTTCTTT. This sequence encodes CASSFVMSNTEAFF.

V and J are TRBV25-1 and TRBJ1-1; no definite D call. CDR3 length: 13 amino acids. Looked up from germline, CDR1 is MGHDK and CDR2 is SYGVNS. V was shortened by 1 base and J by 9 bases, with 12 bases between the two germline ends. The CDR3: CASSELFTTKAFF. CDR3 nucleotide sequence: TGTGCCAGCAGTGAATTATTTACCACGAAAGCTTTCTTT. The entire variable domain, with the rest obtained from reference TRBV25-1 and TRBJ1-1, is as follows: EADIYQTPRYLVIGTGKKITLECSQTMGHDKMYWYQQDPGMELHLIHYSYGVNSTEKGDLSSESTVSRIRTEHFPLTLESARPSHTSQYLCASSELFTTKAFFGQGTRLTVV.

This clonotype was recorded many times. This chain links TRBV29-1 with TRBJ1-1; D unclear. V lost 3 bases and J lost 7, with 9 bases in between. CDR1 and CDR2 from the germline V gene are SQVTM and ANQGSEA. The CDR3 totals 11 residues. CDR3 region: CSVEGRREAFF. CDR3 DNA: TGCAGCGTTGAGGGCAGGCGTGAAGCTTTCTTT.

The CDR3 reads CAWLDGAAEAFF. The CDR3 DNA is TGTGCCTGGCTTGACGGGGCAGCTGAAGCTTTCTTT. The chain carries TRBV30 and TRBJ1-1, with a tentative D call TRBD1 (5 bases). This CDR3 region has 12 residues. V lost 5 bases and J 6 bases, leaving 13 bases between the germline ends. CDR1 is GTSNPN, CDR2 SVGIG, per germline (reference sequence).

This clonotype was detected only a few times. CDR3 in amino acids: CASSSGQIKSSYNSPLHF. The DNA of the CDR3 is TGTGCCAGCAGTTCCGGACAGATAAAGAGCTCCTATAATTCACCCCTCCACTTT. The chain couples TRBV7-2 to TRBJ1-6; D is perhaps TRBD1 (6 bases). The CDR3 spans 18 residues. Trimming left V 6 bases short and J 0 bases short, with 18 bases between. The germline CDR1 and CDR2 sequences are SGHTA and FQGNSA. Complete variable domain (other parts from reference TRBV7-2 and TRBJ1-6): GAGVSQSPSNKVTEKGKDVELRCDPISGHTALYWYRQSLGQGLEFLIYFQGNSAPDKSGLPSDRFSAERTGGSVSTLTIQRTQQEDSAVYLCASSSGQIKSSYNSPLHFGNGTRLTVT.

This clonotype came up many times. CDR3 DNA sequence: TGTGCCAGCAGTGATACAGGGGCGGTCCAGCCCCAGCATTTT. Translation gives CASSDTGAVQPQHF. V and J are TRBV2 and TRBJ1-5; TRBD1 matches at 7 bases. This CDR3 has 14 residues. V lost 3 bases, J lost 7 bases, and 6 bases stayed unmatched. The germline CDR1 and CDR2 sequences are SNHLY and FYNNEI.

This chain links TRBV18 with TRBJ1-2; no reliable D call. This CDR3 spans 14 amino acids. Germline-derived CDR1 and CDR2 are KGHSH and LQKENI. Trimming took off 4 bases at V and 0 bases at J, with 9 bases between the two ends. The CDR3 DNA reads TGTGCCAGCTCACAACAAATAACTAACTATGGCTACACCTTC. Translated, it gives CASSQQITNYGYTF.

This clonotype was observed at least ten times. The CDR3 region is CASRHGRGSFGEQFF. The CDR3 coding sequence is TGTGCCAGCAGACACGGACGCGGGTCCTTCGGTGAGCAGTTCTTC. The chain has TRBV28 and TRBJ2-1, with a tentative D call TRBD2 (5 bases). The germline V gene encodes CDR1 MDHEN and CDR2 SYDVKM. Trimming removed 6 bases from V and 9 bases from J, with 21 bases in between. The CDR3 totals 15 residues.